Listed here are 10 T cell receptor beta chains from one sample, sequenced in a study of cytomegalovirus exposure and HLA in healthy donors (TCRdb year 2017). Library creation used the immunoSEQ multiplex PCR assay. TCRdb carries this immuneACCESS record with in-frame sequences only. Its versions omit some clonotypes, under half of them owing to an unresolved V gene in the studies checked, with the rest unexplained. This sample lists about 130,000 clones; approximately 80% were detected once. The ten largest make up roughly 29% of the sample. Sequenced sample: PBMCs. The source is a man aged 25-45 years in good health and CMV-seropositive.

The genes are TRBV6-1 and TRBJ1-5; TRBD1 aligns across 11 bases. This CDR3 contains 18 residues. With V trimmed by 3 bases and J by 5 bases, 12 bases remained unmatched. CDR1 is MNHNS, CDR2 SASEGT, per germline. The CDR3 nucleotides read TGTGCCAGCAGTGATCGCGGACAGGGGGCTACCGGATATCAGCCCCAGCATTTT. It encodes CASSDRGQGATGYQPQHF.

The chain links TRBV9 to TRBJ1-2; D is ambiguous. The V gene's germline CDR1 is SGDLS and CDR2 YYNGEE. The V end was cut by 0 bases, the J end by 3 bases, with 12 bases between. The CDR3 has 15 amino acids. CDR3 sequence (DNA): TGTGCCAGCAGCGTAGGGGGAGGATCCGACTATGGCTACACCTTC. Amino acids: CASSVGGGSDYGYTF.

The sample holds one count of this clone. This rearrangement joins TRBV7-9 to TRBJ1-2; TRBD1 might be the D (5 bases). Germline lookup yields CDR1 SEHNR and CDR2 FQNEAQ (reference sequence). The CDR3 is 14 amino acids. Trimming took 3 bases from V and 1 from J, leaving 9 bases between them. CDR3 protein: CASSLAGGNYGYTF. CDR3 coding DNA: TGTGCCAGCAGCTTGGCGGGGGGTAACTATGGCTACACCTTC. Variable domain in full (rest from reference TRBV7-9 and TRBJ1-2): DTGVSQNPRHKITKRGQNVTFRCDPISEHNRLYWYRQTLGQGPEFLTYFQNEAQLEKSRLLSDRFSAERPKGSFSTLEIQRTEQGDSAMYLCASSLAGGNYGYTFGSGTRLTVV.

The gene calls are TRBV29-1 and TRBJ1-5, with TRBD1 matching over 8 bases. After removal of 4 bases from V and 3 bases from J, the junction contained 2 bases not matched to a gene. This CDR3 is built from 13 residues. From germline, CDR1 is SQVTM and CDR2 ANQGSEA. Here the CDR3 DNA reads TGCAGCGTTGGACAGGGGTTCAATCAGCCCCAGCATTTT. Translating gives CSVGQGFNQPQHF.

This chain joins TRBV21-1 and TRBJ1-1; the table's D call, TRBD1, has no DNA check behind it. TRBV21-1 is a known pseudogene. The CDR3 is 16 residues long. CDR3 region: CASSKQGQGGDTEAFF. For the CDR3, the DNA is TGTGCCAGCAGCAAACAAGGACAGGGGGGAGACACTGAAGCTTTCTTT.

This chain connects TRBV9 to TRBJ2-1; 13 bases map to TRBD2. This CDR3 contains 13 residues. From germline, CDR1 is SGDLS and CDR2 YYNGEE. V was pared by 2 bases and J by 10 bases, with 0 bases of the junction left unmatched. The CDR3 nucleotides are TGTGCCAGCAGCGTGGGACTAGCGGGGGAGCAGTTCTTC. Protein product: CASSVGLAGEQFF.

The genes are TRBV30 and TRBJ1-4; D unresolved. V lost 2 bases and J 10 bases, leaving 20 bases between the germline ends. CDR1 and CDR2 from the germline V gene are GTSNPN and SVGIG (reference sequence). There are 15 residues in the CDR3. CDR3 coding DNA: TGTGCCTGGAGTAAGGAAGAGGCGCCTAAAGGAAAACTGTTTTTT. It yields the protein CAWSKEEAPKGKLFF.

J is TRBJ2-5 and V is TRBV2, with TRBD2 identical over 8 bases. Germline values: CDR1 SNHLY, CDR2 FYNNEI. V was clipped by 4 bases and J by 5 bases; unmatched bases: 9. The CDR3 is 15 amino acids. The CDR3 nucleotides read TGTGCCAGCAGTGTGGACGGGGGGGCTGGGGAGACCCAGTACTTC. Protein: CASSVDGGAGETQYF.

The chain uses TRBV10-3 and TRBJ2-3; 11 bases align to TRBD2. The CDR3 sequence is 16 residues long. Per the germline V gene, CDR1 is ENHRY and CDR2 is SYGVKD. The V segment lost 6 bases and the J segment 4 bases; nucleotides outside the gene matches: 9. The CDR3 nucleotides read TGTGCCATCAGCCCCTTTGGTAGCGGGGGGGCAGATACGCAGTATTTT. This translates into CAISPFGSGGADTQYF.

J is TRBJ1-3 and V is TRBV5-1; a weak D match, TRBD1 (6 bases). This CDR3 has 15 residues. The germline V gene has CDR1 SGHRS and CDR2 YFSETQ. The germline V and J ends were trimmed by 4 bases and 0 bases, with 11 bases remaining between them. CDR3 protein: CASSRDRNSGNTIYF. In DNA form, the CDR3 reads TGCGCCAGCAGCCGTGACAGGAACTCTGGAAACACCATATATTTT. Drawing the rest from reference TRBV5-1 and TRBJ1-3, the complete variable domain is KAGVTQTPRYLIKTRGQQVTLSCSPISGHRSVSWYQQTPGQGLQFLFEYFSETQRNKGNFPGRFSGRQFSNSRSEMNVSTLELGDSALYLCASSRDRNSGNTIYFGEGSWLTVV.